Following are 8 T cell receptor beta chains from one sample sequenced in a study of human T cells and chemical hapten exposure. Total RNA was extracted from unfractionated whole blood. Each cDNA molecule in the library carried unique molecular identifiers. TCRdb reanalysed the reads using MiXCR and keeps one entry per CDR3 protein. The repertoire holds about 120,000 distinct CDR3 sequences, around 8.5% seen once, with over 1.1% in the top ten. Sequenced sample: whole blood. All receptors derive from a human donor in good health. Some clones in this sample may be carry-over from other donors' samples.

With regard to this clonotype: A much larger clone sits a single nucleotide away, making a read error possible. This chain links TRBV4-3 with TRBJ1-1; maybe TRBD1 (5 bases). Germline V lookup: CDR1 LGHNA, CDR2 YSLEER. Trimming took off 1 base at V and 8 bases at J, with 14 bases between the two ends. The CDR3 loop spans 14 amino acids. The CDR3 DNA sequence: TGCGCCAGCAGCCAAGTTACAGGCCTAACCGAAGCTTTCTTT. Its protein product is CASSQVTGLTEAFF.

The chain joins TRBV6-5 to TRBJ2-3; tentatively, D is TRBD2 (6 bases). The CDR3 is made up of 14 amino acids. Germline CDR1 and CDR2: MNHEY and SVGAGI. Deletions cut 2 bases from V and 5 bases from J, with 11 bases between. CDR3 loop: CASSYPGRKDTQYF. In nucleotides, the CDR3 is TGTGCCAGCAGTTACCCCGGGAGAAAAGATACGCAGTATTTT.

The CDR3 protein is CASTPGAFYNEQFF. CDR3 bases: TGTGCCAGCACTCCAGGGGCCTTCTACAATGAGCAGTTCTTC. The chain uses TRBV6-5 and TRBJ2-1, with D maybe TRBD1 (6 bases). The CDR3 runs 14 residues. Germline V CDR1 and CDR2: MNHEY, SVGAGI. The V end was cut by 7 bases, the J end by 3 bases, with 13 bases between.

This clonotype turned up a few times. The chain uses TRBV20-1 and TRBJ2-1; 9 bases match TRBD2. J was trimmed by 7 bases and V by 0 bases; bases with no gene match: 7. This CDR3 comprises 15 residues. CDR1 and CDR2 from the germline V gene are DFQATT and SNEGSKA (reference sequence). CDR3: CSARELAGMGNEQFF. The DNA of the CDR3 is TGCAGTGCTAGAGAGCTAGCGGGGATGGGTAATGAGCAGTTCTTC.

This clonotype was found a few times. This sequence joins TRBV15 and TRBJ2-7, with 8 positions matching TRBD1. CDR1 and CDR2 from the germline V gene are LNHNV and YYDKDF (reference sequence). The CDR3 contains 16 residues. V gave up 3 bases and J gave up 5 bases; unmatched junction bases: 12. CDR3 residues: CATSSLSTGDIDEQYF. Written as DNA, the CDR3 is TGTGCCACCAGCAGTCTATCGACAGGGGATATCGACGAGCAGTACTTC. The full variable domain, its missing parts supplied by reference TRBV15 and TRBJ2-7, is DAMVIQNPRYQVTQFGKPVTLSCSQTLNHNVMYWYQQKSSQAPKLLFHYYDKDFNNEADTPDNFQSRRPNTSFCFLDIRSPGLGDTAMYLCATSSLSTGDIDEQYFGPGTRLTVT.

This clonotype was seen many times. V and J are TRBV6-5 and TRBJ1-6; a possible D gene is TRBD1 (6 bases). The CDR3 runs to 14 residues. Germline CDR1 reads MNHEY; CDR2 reads SVGAGI. Trimming pared 2 bases from V and 11 bases from J, leaving 13 bases between. CDR3 in DNA: TGTGCCAGCAGTTACGGGACATCGAGGCCACCCCTCCACTTT. Encoded protein: CASSYGTSRPPLHF.

DNA for the CDR3: TGCAGTGCGAGACGGCTACAGGGACAGGGGCCGTCTAGCGAGCAGTACTTC. Its protein product is CSARRLQGQGPSSEQYF. This chain connects TRBV20-1 to TRBJ2-7, with 10 bases identical to TRBD1. Per the germline V gene, CDR1 is DFQATT and CDR2 is SNEGSKA (reference sequence). The CDR3 contains 17 residues. With 6 bases clipped from V and 6 bases from J, the junction kept 20 bases outside the gene matches.

This sequence joins TRBV20-1 and TRBJ2-1, with 9 nucleotides matching TRBD2. CDR1 and CDR2 from the germline V gene are DFQATT and SNEGSKA (reference sequence). CDR3 length: 15 amino acids. V was clipped by 0 bases and J by 5 bases; unmatched bases: 5. The DNA of the CDR3 is TGCAGTGCTAGAGATCTAGCGGGGATAAACAATGAGCAGTTCTTC. Its protein is CSARDLAGINNEQFF.